This TCR beta chain is from a study of shared clonotypes between healthy human individuals. Whole-study results and caveats: Naive CD4 clonotype sharing across several donors was approximately 5.2%.

Healthy adults negative for HIV, lacking recent acute infections or vaccinations, served as donors. Germline V gene sequence: CDR1 GTSNPN, CDR2 SVGIG (reference sequence). CDR3 length equals 16 residues. The V gene end was trimmed by 3 bases and the J gene end by 4 bases; junction bases not matched to a gene: 11. Remarks on this clone: Its antigen is as yet unknown.

The material for each subset, its genomic DNA, was split evenly across several immunoSEQ plates. Original methodology: Quality scores were absent from the junction-only immunoSEQ sequences, so filtering differed. Clones were sequenced by immunoSEQ multiplex PCR, and TCRdb holds only the in-frame ones, with some missing. For V, J and clone size, that table is used; D and trimming come from the DNA. The data contain roughly 2.2 million clones, approximately 93% of them singletons. Sequenced material: naive CD4+ T cells from PBMCs. Subset in this sample: CD45RA+ positively selected. This clonotype was sampled from a man between 18 and 35 years old in good health. Some clones in this sample may be carry-over from other donors' samples. The chain employs TRBV30 and TRBJ2-3; 9 bases line up with TRBD2. The DNA for the CDR3 is TGTGCCTGGAGAGAGAAACTAGCGGGTAACTCAGATACGCAGTATTTT. The encoded protein is CAWREKLAGNSDTQYF.